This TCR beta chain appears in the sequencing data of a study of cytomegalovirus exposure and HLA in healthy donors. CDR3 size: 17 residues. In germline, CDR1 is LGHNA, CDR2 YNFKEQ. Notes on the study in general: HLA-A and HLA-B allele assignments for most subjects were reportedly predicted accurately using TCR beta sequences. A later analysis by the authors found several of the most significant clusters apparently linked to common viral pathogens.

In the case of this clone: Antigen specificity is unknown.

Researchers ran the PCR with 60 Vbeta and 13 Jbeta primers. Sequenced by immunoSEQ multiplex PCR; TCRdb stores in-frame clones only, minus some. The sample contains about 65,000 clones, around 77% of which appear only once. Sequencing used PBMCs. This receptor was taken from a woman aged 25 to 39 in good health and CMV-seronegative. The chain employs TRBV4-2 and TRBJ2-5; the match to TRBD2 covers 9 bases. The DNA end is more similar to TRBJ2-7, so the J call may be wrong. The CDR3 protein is CASSQVRPSGMPYEQYF. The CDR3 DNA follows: TGTGCCAGCAGCCAAGTCCGGCCTAGCGGGATGCCCTACGAGCAGTACTTC.